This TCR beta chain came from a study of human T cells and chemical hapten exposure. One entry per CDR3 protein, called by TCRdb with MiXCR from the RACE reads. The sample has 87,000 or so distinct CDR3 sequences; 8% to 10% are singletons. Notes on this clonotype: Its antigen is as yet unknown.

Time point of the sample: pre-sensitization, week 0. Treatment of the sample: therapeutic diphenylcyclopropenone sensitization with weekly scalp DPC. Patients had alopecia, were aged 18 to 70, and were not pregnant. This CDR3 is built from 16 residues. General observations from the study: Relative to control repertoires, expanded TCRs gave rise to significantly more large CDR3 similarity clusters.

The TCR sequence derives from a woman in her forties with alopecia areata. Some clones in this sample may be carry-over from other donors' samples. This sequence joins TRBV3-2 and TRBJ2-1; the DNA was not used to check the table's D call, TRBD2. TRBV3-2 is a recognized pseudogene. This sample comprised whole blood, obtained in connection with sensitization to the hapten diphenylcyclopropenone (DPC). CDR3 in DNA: TGTGCCAGCAGCCAAGGGGGTTCGGCGGAGGAGGTCGAGCAGTTCTTC. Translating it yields CASSQGGSAEEVEQFF.